The next 28 T cell receptor beta chains were all read from a single sample in a study of cytomegalovirus exposure and HLA in healthy donors. Assay used: immunoSEQ multiplex PCR; TCRdb lists only in-frame clones, some missing. The sample lists about 240,000 clones, approximately 83% occurring once. Material for sequencing was PBMCs. Receptors were obtained from a woman aged 30 to 39 in good health and CMV-seropositive.

This clone showed up just once. The chain is built from TRBV28 and TRBJ2-5, with 7 bases lining up with TRBD2. The CDR3 is 13 amino acids. The V and J ends lost 8 bases and 3 bases, in that order; junction bases with no gene match: 6. Germline V lookup: CDR1 MDHEN, CDR2 SYDVKM. The CDR3 reads CASRRGGEETQYF. In nucleotides, the CDR3 is TGTGCCAGCCGCCGGGGAGGGGAAGAGACCCAGTACTTC.

The genes are TRBV19 and TRBJ2-7, with D possibly matching TRBD2 (6 bases). The CDR3 length is 13 residues. The germline V gene has CDR1 LNHDA and CDR2 SQIVND (reference sequence). Trimming took 5 bases from V and 5 from J, leaving 13 bases between them. CDR3 bases: TGTGCCAGTAGTGCGGGGCCGGGGAACGAGCAGTACTTC. Encoded protein: CASSAGPGNEQYF.

This clone is a singleton in its sample. V and J are TRBV5-1 and TRBJ2-7, with 8 bases lining up with TRBD2. The CDR3 has 16 residues. Germline CDR1 and CDR2: SGHRS and YFSETQ. V dropped 2 bases and J dropped 0; count of bases not matched to a gene: 7. The CDR3 loop is CASSFRTSLNSYEQYF. The CDR3 DNA reads as TGCGCCAGCAGCTTTCGGACTAGCCTTAACTCCTACGAGCAGTACTTC.

This clone was recorded a few times. The chain links TRBV2 to TRBJ2-5, with 12 bases identical to TRBD2. The ends lost 2 bases at V and 4 bases at J; junction bases unmatched: 2. The CDR3 totals 15 residues. In germline, CDR1 is SNHLY, CDR2 FYNNEI. The CDR3 nucleotides read TGTGCCAGCAGTGAACTAGCGGGAGGGCCAGAGACCCAGTACTTC. Translation gives CASSELAGGPETQYF.

The chain has TRBV23-1 and TRBJ1-1; D gene unclear. TRBV23-1 is an ORF, and what it does is uncertain. The CDR3 runs 18 residues. V was pared by 0 bases and J by 1 base, with 18 bases between. CDR3 coding DNA: TGCGCCAGCAGTCAATCGTCCTCCCCCCGGGAGAAGAACACTGAAGCTTTCTTT. Translated: CASSQSSSPREKNTEAFF.

This clone was detected only a few times. V usage is TRBV7-2 and J usage is TRBJ2-7; the match to TRBD1 covers 8 bases. Trimming at V came to 4 bases and at J to 2 bases, leaving 7 bases not matched to a gene. The CDR3 length is 15 residues. Germline V gene lookup returns CDR1 SGHTA and CDR2 FQGNSA. DNA of the CDR3: TGTGCCAGCAGCTCGAGGACAGGGAACACCTACGAGCAGTACTTC. Translated: CASSSRTGNTYEQYF.

The rearrangement joins TRBV7-9 to TRBJ1-1; a weak D match, TRBD1 (6 bases). CDR1 and CDR2 from the germline V gene are SEHNR and FQNEAQ (reference sequence). The CDR3 runs 16 residues. V dropped 6 bases and J dropped 1 base, with 18 bases sitting between them. The DNA of the CDR3 is TGTGCCAGCAGTTGGGGTTCGACAGGAGGGAACACTGAAGCTTTCTTT. Protein product: CASSWGSTGGNTEAFF.

J is TRBJ2-3 and V is TRBV7-9, with D tentatively TRBD2 (5 bases). CDR3 length equals 15 residues. CDR1 is SEHNR, CDR2 FQNEAQ, per germline (reference sequence). Trimming took off 5 bases at V and 5 bases at J, with 17 bases between the two ends. The CDR3 sequence is CASSPRTGEGDTQYF. The CDR3 DNA is TGTGCCAGCAGCCCCCGTACCGGGGAAGGAGATACGCAGTATTTT. The entire variable domain, with the rest obtained from reference TRBV7-9 and TRBJ2-3, is as follows: DTGVSQNPRHKITKRGQNVTFRCDPISEHNRLYWYRQTLGQGPEFLTYFQNEAQLEKSRLLSDRFSAERPKGSFSTLEIQRTEQGDSAMYLCASSPRTGEGDTQYFGPGTRLTVL.

V is TRBV7-2 and J is TRBJ2-1; 9 bases agree with TRBD2. J gave up 4 bases and V 5 bases, and 6 bases lay outside the gene matches. The germline V gene encodes CDR1 SGHTA and CDR2 FQGNSA. This CDR3 is 15 amino acids long. This CDR3 reads CASSQAGGPYNEQFF. The CDR3 DNA follows: TGTGCCAGCAGCCAAGCGGGGGGTCCTTACAATGAGCAGTTCTTC.

The rearrangement links TRBV2 to TRBJ2-2; possible D gene TRBD2, 5 bases. Germline-derived CDR1 and CDR2 are SNHLY and FYNNEI. The CDR3 loop spans 16 amino acids. V was cut by 2 bases and J by 4 bases, with 14 bases left in between. CDR3 coding DNA: TGTGCCAGCAGTGAAACAACTAGTGCCTCCACCGGGGAGCTGTTTTTT. This encodes CASSETTSASTGELFF. The full variable domain, with the rest looked up from reference TRBV2 and TRBJ2-2, is EPEVTQTPSHQVTQMGQEVILRCVPISNHLYFYWYRQILGQKVEFLVSFYNNEISEKSEIFDDQFSVERPDGSNFTLKIRSTKLEDSAMYFCASSETTSASTGELFFGEGSRLTVL.

The rearrangement joins TRBV18 to TRBJ1-4, with 9 bases fitting TRBD1. With 5 bases clipped from V and 0 bases from J, the junction kept 7 bases outside the gene matches. The germline CDR1 and CDR2 sequences are KGHSH and LQKENI. The CDR3 is 17 residues long. CDR3 DNA: TGTGCCAGCTCAAGGGGACAGGGATTGGCAACTAATGAAAAACTGTTTTTT. It encodes CASSRGQGLATNEKLFF.

This chain connects TRBV18 to TRBJ2-1, with TRBD1 matching 7 bases. Losses at the gene ends were 2 bases for V and 7 bases for J; bases not matched to a gene: 14. CDR3 size: 17 residues. The germline CDR1 and CDR2 sequences are KGHSH and LQKENI. CDR3 nucleotides: TGTGCCAGCTCACCAACGAGTATGACAGGGAAAGAGAATGAGCAGTTCTTC. This translates into CASSPTSMTGKENEQFF.

The J gene is TRBJ1-1, the V gene TRBV27, with a tentative D call TRBD1 (5 bases). The CDR3 runs to 13 residues. The V end lost 6 bases, the J end lost 1 base, and 9 bases lay between the germline ends. The germline V gene has CDR1 MNHEY and CDR2 SMNVEV (reference sequence). CDR3 bases: TGTGCCAGCAGGAACACAGGGAACACTGAAGCTTTCTTT. Its protein is CASRNTGNTEAFF.

CDR3 in amino acids: CASSPSGYNQPQHF. CDR3 nucleotide sequence: TGTGCCAGCAGCCCGTCAGGGTACAATCAGCCCCAGCATTTT. V gene TRBV5-6 combines with J gene TRBJ1-5, with D maybe TRBD1 (5 bases). Germline V gene sequence: CDR1 SGHDT, CDR2 YYEEEE. Trimming removed 4 bases at V and 3 bases at J, with 11 bases between. This CDR3 has 14 amino acids.

J is TRBJ1-1 and V is TRBV6-5; D gene uncertain. The CDR3 sequence is 14 residues long. The V end lost 5 bases, the J end lost 5 bases, and 15 bases lay between the germline ends. The germline gives CDR1 MNHEY, CDR2 SVGAGI. The CDR3 region is CASSEGWGGTEAFF. The CDR3 region has the DNA TGTGCCAGCAGTGAAGGCTGGGGAGGGACTGAAGCTTTCTTT.

J is TRBJ1-2 and V is TRBV5-1; D gene ambiguous. The germline CDR1 and CDR2 sequences are SGHRS and YFSETQ. The CDR3 extends over 15 amino acids. The V end lost 4 bases, the J end lost 7 bases, and 20 bases lay between the germline ends. The chain's CDR3 is CASSIENSGSRGYTF. CDR3 bases: TGCGCCAGCAGCATAGAGAATTCCGGTTCCCGTGGCTACACCTTC.

The rearrangement links TRBV11-3 to TRBJ2-1; TRBD2 matches 14 bases. V shed 4 bases and J 9 bases; nucleotides not matched to a gene: 8. Germline V CDR1 and CDR2: SGHNT, YENEEA. CDR3 length equals 16 residues. The CDR3 loop is CASSSTGTSGSREQFF. CDR3 DNA: TGTGCCAGCAGCTCAACCGGGACTAGCGGGAGTCGTGAGCAGTTCTTC.

The gene calls are TRBV6-1 and TRBJ1-1; D possibly corresponds to TRBD1 (5 bases). Trimming left V 2 bases short and J 11 bases short, with 21 bases between. The CDR3 totals 15 residues. Looked up from germline, CDR1 is MNHNS and CDR2 is SASEGT. DNA of the CDR3: TGTGCCAGCAGTGAATTTACAGGAGAGACCGACAAGGCTTTCTTT. Translating gives CASSEFTGETDKAFF.

For the CDR3, the DNA is TGCGCCAGCAGTGAGGGGGAGGGGCCGCAGTTCTTC. Encoded protein: CASSEGEGPQFF. This chain uses TRBV10-1 with TRBJ2-1; 7 bases are a match to TRBD2. Germline V gene lookup returns CDR1 WNHNN and CDR2 SYGVQD (reference sequence). J lost 12 bases, V lost 2 bases, and 4 bases had no gene match. This CDR3 contains 12 residues.

This chain links TRBV29-1 with TRBJ2-1; TRBD1 aligns across 7 bases. The CDR3 covers 15 residues. Germline loops: CDR1 SQVTM, CDR2 ANQGSEA. V lost 7 bases to trimming and J lost 1 base; unmatched junction nucleotides: 10. CDR3 in DNA: TGCAGCGGTACAGGGGTTTCGGGATCCTACAATGAGCAGTTCTTC. Its protein product is CSGTGVSGSYNEQFF.

The chain joins TRBV27 to TRBJ2-3; a possible D gene is TRBD1 (5 bases). The CDR3 is 14 amino acids. The germline V and J ends were trimmed by 2 bases and 1 base, with 7 bases remaining between them. Germline V gene data show CDR1 as MNHEY and CDR2 as SMNVEV (reference sequence). CDR3 coding DNA: TGTGCCAGCAGTTTAGTGGGGCGCACAGATACGCAGTATTTT. Translated, it gives CASSLVGRTDTQYF.

The chain links TRBV6-5 to TRBJ1-2, with D tentatively TRBD1 (6 bases). Germline-derived CDR1 and CDR2 are MNHEY and SVGAGI. The ends were cut back, 5 bases at V and 4 bases at J, with 14 bases in the middle. This CDR3 has 14 residues. Written as DNA, the CDR3 is TGTGCCAGCAGTCTGGGGGCGGTTCTCTATGGCTACACCTTC. This gives the protein CASSLGAVLYGYTF.

This rearrangement joins TRBV12-5 to TRBJ2-1, with 10 bases aligning to TRBD2. The CDR3 loop spans 18 amino acids. Looked up from germline, CDR1 is LGHNT and CDR2 is FRNRAP. V dropped 6 bases and J dropped 0; count of bases not matched to a gene: 11. CDR3 amino acids: CASGFGLADHSSYNEQFF. CDR3 in DNA: TGTGCTAGTGGCTTTGGACTAGCGGACCATTCCTCCTACAATGAGCAGTTCTTC.

CDR3 sequence: CASSYSFQGRDTQYF. The CDR3 nucleotides are TGTGCCAGCAGTTACTCGTTCCAGGGTAGAGATACGCAGTATTTT. The J gene is TRBJ2-3, the V gene TRBV6-5, with D tentatively TRBD1 (5 bases). The CDR3 totals 15 residues. Trimming removed 0 bases at V and 5 bases at J, with 12 bases between. Germline V lookup: CDR1 MNHEY, CDR2 SVGAGI.

This clone came up once. The chain recombines TRBV7-2 with TRBJ2-7, with 16 bases fitting TRBD2. Trimming at V came to 5 bases and at J to 2 bases, leaving 3 bases not matched to a gene. CDR1 and CDR2 (germline): SGHTA, FQGNSA. There are 16 residues in the CDR3. CDR3 sequence reads: CASSQGTSGRAYEQYF. DNA of the CDR3: TGTGCCAGCAGCCAGGGGACTAGCGGGAGGGCCTACGAGCAGTACTTC.

The chain has TRBV28 and TRBJ1-2, with 9 bases identical to TRBD1. V shed 5 bases, J shed 8 bases, and the junction held 9 bases outside the gene matches. Germline assignment: CDR1 MDHEN and CDR2 SYDVKM. The CDR3 totals 14 residues. The CDR3, as DNA: TGTGCCAGCAGTCAAATACAGGGGGCAGGGGGCTACACCTTC. It yields the protein CASSQIQGAGGYTF.

This clone was observed at least ten times. The chain links TRBV5-1 to TRBJ1-4; D might be TRBD1 (6 bases). Per germline, CDR1 SGHRS and CDR2 YFSETQ. CDR3 length: 16 residues. The ends were cut back, 3 bases at V and 3 bases at J, with 15 bases in the middle. CDR3 residues: CASSSGLRGSNEKLFF. For the CDR3, the DNA is TGCGCCAGCAGCTCTGGCCTTAGGGGGTCTAATGAAAAACTGTTTTTT.

V usage is TRBV11-2 and J usage is TRBJ1-3; D ambiguous. V dropped 5 bases and J dropped 4 bases, with 12 bases sitting between them. Germline CDR1 is SGHAT and CDR2 is FQNNGV. CDR3 size: 14 residues. The CDR3 is CASSVGRVGNTIYF. The CDR3 coding sequence is TGTGCCAGCAGCGTAGGTCGGGTCGGAAACACCATATATTTT.